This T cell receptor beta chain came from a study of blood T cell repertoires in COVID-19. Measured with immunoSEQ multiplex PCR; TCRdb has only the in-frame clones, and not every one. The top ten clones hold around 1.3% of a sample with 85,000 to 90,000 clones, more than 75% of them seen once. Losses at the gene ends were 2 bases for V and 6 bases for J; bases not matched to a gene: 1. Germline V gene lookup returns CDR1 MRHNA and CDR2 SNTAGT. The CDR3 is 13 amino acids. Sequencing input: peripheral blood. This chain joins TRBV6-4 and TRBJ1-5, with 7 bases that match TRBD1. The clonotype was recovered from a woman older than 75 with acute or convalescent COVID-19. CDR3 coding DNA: TGTGCCAGCAGTGACAGGGGGCGTCAGCCCCAGCATTTT. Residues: CASSDRGRQPQHF.